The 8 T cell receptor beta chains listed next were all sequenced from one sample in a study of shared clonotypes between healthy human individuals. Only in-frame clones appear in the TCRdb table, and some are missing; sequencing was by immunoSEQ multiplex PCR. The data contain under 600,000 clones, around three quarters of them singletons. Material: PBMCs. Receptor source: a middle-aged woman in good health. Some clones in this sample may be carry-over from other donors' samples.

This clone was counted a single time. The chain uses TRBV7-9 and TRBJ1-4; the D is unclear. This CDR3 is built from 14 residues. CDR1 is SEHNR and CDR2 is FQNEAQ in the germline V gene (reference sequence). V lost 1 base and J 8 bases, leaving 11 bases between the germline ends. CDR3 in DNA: TGTGCCAGCAGCTTAGGCACTGATGGGGAAAAACTGTTTTTT. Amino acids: CASSLGTDGEKLFF.

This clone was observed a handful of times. CDR3 loop: CAIRPGQGTGELFF. The CDR3 bases are TGTGCCATCAGGCCCGGACAGGGAACCGGGGAGCTGTTTTTT. J is TRBJ2-2 and V is TRBV10-3; 8 bases line up with TRBD1. With 6 bases clipped from V and 5 bases from J, the junction kept 5 bases outside the gene matches. The CDR3 spans 14 residues. Germline V gene data show CDR1 as ENHRY and CDR2 as SYGVKD.

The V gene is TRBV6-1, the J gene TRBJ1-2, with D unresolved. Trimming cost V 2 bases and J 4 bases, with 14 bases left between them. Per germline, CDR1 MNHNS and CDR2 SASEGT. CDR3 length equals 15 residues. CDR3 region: CASSEQPTSGYGYTF. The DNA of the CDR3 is TGTGCCAGCAGTGAACAGCCGACCAGCGGCTATGGCTACACCTTC.

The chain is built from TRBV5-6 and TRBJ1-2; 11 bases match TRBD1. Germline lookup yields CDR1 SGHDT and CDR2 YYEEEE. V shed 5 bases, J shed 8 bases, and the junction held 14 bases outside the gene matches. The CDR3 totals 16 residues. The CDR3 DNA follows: TGTGCCAGCAGTCTGGACAGGGGGCAACTCTATGGGGGCTACACCTTC. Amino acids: CASSLDRGQLYGGYTF.

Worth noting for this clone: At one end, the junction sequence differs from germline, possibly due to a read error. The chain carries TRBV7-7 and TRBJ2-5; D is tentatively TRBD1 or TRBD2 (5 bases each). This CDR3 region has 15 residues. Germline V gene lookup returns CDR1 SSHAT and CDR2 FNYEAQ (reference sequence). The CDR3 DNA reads TGTGCTAGCAGCTTAGGGGCGGGCCACCAAGAGACCCAGTACTTC. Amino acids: CASSLGAGHQETQYF.

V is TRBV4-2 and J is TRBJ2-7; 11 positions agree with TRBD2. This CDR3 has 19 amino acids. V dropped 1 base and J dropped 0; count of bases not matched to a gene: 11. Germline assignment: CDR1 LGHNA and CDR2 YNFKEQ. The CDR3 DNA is TGTGCCAGCAGCCAAGTGGGGCTAGCGGGAGGACTCAGCTCCTACGAGCAGTACTTC. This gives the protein CASSQVGLAGGLSSYEQYF.

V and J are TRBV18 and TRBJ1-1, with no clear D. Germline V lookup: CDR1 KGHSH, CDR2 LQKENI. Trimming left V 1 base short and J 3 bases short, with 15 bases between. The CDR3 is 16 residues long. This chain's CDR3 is CASSPRRPDTYTEAFF. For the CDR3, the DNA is TGTGCCAGCTCACCACGCCGACCAGACACCTACACTGAAGCTTTCTTT.

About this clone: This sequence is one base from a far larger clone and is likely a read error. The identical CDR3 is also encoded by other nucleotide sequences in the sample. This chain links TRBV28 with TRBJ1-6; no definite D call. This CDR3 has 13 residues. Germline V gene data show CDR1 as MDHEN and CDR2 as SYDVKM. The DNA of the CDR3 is TGTGCTAGCAGTTTAAGTCGTAATTCACCCCTCCACTTT. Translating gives CASSLSRNSPLHF. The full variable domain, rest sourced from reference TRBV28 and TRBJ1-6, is DVKVTQSSRYLVKRTGEKVFLECVQDMDHENMFWYRQDPGLGLRLIYFSYDVKMKEKGDIPEGYSVSREKKERFSLILESASTNQTSMYLCASSLSRNSPLHFGNGTRLTVT.